Detailed here is one T cell receptor beta chain. Assay: immunoSEQ multiplex PCR; the TCRdb copy retains only in-frame clones and omits some. The table includes some 150,000 clones, roughly 94% detected once. This sample was included in a study of control samples from healthy donors and cancer patients. Trimming shortened V by 6 bases and J by 2 bases, and 17 bases separated the two germline ends. Germline loops: CDR1 ENHRY, CDR2 SYGVKD. The CDR3 is made up of 16 amino acids. The genes are TRBV10-3 and TRBJ2-1; D might be TRBD1 (6 bases). Input material: PBMCs. This sequence originates from a man in his sixties with colorectal cancer. CDR3 in DNA: TGTGCCATCAGCCACTCGGACAGCTTAACCTACAATGAGCAGTTCTTC. Its protein is CAISHSDSLTYNEQFF.